This T cell receptor beta chain was identified during a study of T cell clusters in autoimmune cytopenias. About 39,000 genome equivalents of blood DNA were amplified for TRB. One tube held mixed TRB-A and TRB-B primer pools for touch-down PCR. TCRdb reprocessed the multiplex PCR reads, with one entry per CDR3 protein and no DNA. The sample's table shows 1,400 to 1,500 distinct CDR3 sequences. Measured by frequency, this clonotype is medium-sized. The CDR3 is 15 amino acids. Separately, the same data were catalogued under a study of T cell repertoires in aging, cancer and after chemotherapy. From that report: In cancer patients, declining TCR diversity with age involved lost richness and lost evenness.

Sequencing was carried out using peripheral blood. This receptor was obtained from a human donor with chronic lymphocytic leukemia. This rearrangement joins TRBV21-1 to TRBJ2-4. TRBV21-1 is a listed pseudogene. The CDR3 is CASSKDGRAKNIQYF.